These T cell receptor beta chains were read from a single sample in a study of T cells in Graves' hyperthyroidism and ophthalmopathy. TCRdb analysed the multiplex PCR reads with MiXCR anew, one entry per CDR3 protein. The profile shows some 510,000 distinct CDR3 sequences, under 25% of them singletons. Sequencing was carried out using blood. These receptors were collected from a young man with Graves' hyperthyroidism. The CDR3 runs from the conserved cysteine through the conserved F or W. The D gene is left open where the match is weak. The size entry is marked missing in some rows and otherwise reads once, few, many or a size class.

>TRBV9|many|-|TRBJ1-1
TGTGCCAGCAGCGTAGAAGGGGCCTCTGAAGCTTTCTTT
CASSVEGASEAFF
>TRBV7-8|-|-|TRBJ1-5
TGTGCCAGCAGCTTAAGGGACATTCGTAGCAATCAGCCCCAGCATTTT
CASSLRDIRSNQPQHF
>TRBV7-8|many|TRBD1|TRBJ2-7
TGTGCCAGCAGCTTAGGAGACAGGGACTACGAGCAGTACTTC
CASSLGDRDYEQYF
>TRBV11-2|few|-|TRBJ1-1
TGTGCCAGCAGCTGGAAGGGGTTTATGAACACTGAAGCTTTCTTT
CASSWKGFMNTEAFF
>TRBV9|many|-|TRBJ2-2
TGTGCCAGCAGCGCGTGGGGGCAGGACACCGGGGAGCTGTTTTTT
CASSAWGQDTGELFF
>TRBV29-1|many|TRBD1|TRBJ1-2
TGCAGCGTTGAAGGGACGCCGGGACAGGGAAGCAACTATGGCTACACCTTC
CSVEGTPGQGSNYGYTF
>TRBV20-1|many|TRBD1|TRBJ1-2
TGCAGTGCTAGACCGGGACAGGGGGTGTACTATGGCTACACCTTC
CSARPGQGVYYGYTF
>TRBV4-1|few|-|TRBJ1-3
TGCGCCAGCAGCCCACCGTGGGGACATAACCCGGGTACCATATATTTT
CASSPPWGHNPGTIYF
>TRBV5-1|-|-|TRBJ1-1
TGCGCCAGCAGCTTGGTTACAGGGTCTGTTGCTGAAGCTTTCTTT
CASSLVTGSVAEAFF
>TRBV6-1|many|-|TRBJ2-7
TGTGCCAGCAGTCCCCTAGGGTCGGGACCCATTGAGGAGGAGCAGTACTTC
CASSPLGSGPIEEEQYF
>TRBV19|many|TRBD2|TRBJ2-7
TGTGCCAGTAGCCTGGGGACTAGCGGAACCTACGAGCAGTACTTC
CASSLGTSGTYEQYF
>TRBV5-1|few|TRBD1|TRBJ1-2
TGCGCCAGCAGCCAAATGACAGGGCTAGGAGGCTACACCTTC
CASSQMTGLGGYTF
>TRBV11-1|few|TRBD1|TRBJ2-2
TGTGCCAGCAGCCCCTTGTGGTCCAGGGGGCCTGGCACCGGGGAGCTGTTTTTT
CASSPLWSRGPGTGELFF
>TRBV10-3|few|-|TRBJ1-1
TGTGCCATCAGTGCATATTTTGGGGGGCAGGCTGAAGCTTTCTTT
CAISAYFGGQAEAFF
>TRBV4-2|few|-|TRBJ2-5
TGTGCCAGCAGCCAAGTGGGCGGGGGACAAGAGACCCAGTCCTTC
CASSQVGGGQETQSF
>TRBV24-1|-|-|TRBJ1-5
TGTGCCACCAGTGATTGGGGTAGCAATCAGCCCCAGCATTTT
CATSDWGSNQPQHF
>TRBV11-2|-|TRBD2|TRBJ2-2
TGTGCCAGCAGCTTCGGGGGGGGGAATCCGAACACCGGGGAGCTGTTTTTT
CASSFGGGNPNTGELFF
>TRBV29-1|many|TRBD1|TRBJ2-7
TGCAGCGTTGAAGTTTGGACAGGGGAGGATAAAGCCTACGAGCAGTACTTC
CSVEVWTGEDKAYEQYF
>TRBV18|few|TRBD1|TRBJ2-7
TGTGCCAGCTCACCCCTAGCTGGGACAGGGAACTACGAGCAGTACTTC
CASSPLAGTGNYEQYF
>TRBV20-1|few|TRBD2|TRBJ2-3
TGCAGTGCTAGAGATCGGGAGGGCACAGATACGCAGTATTTT
CSARDREGTDTQYF
>TRBV11-2|-|-|TRBJ1-1
TGTGCCAGCAGCTTAAGGGGCAGACAATCGAACACTGAAGCCTTCTTT
CASSLRGRQSNTEAFF
>TRBV2|many|-|TRBJ2-7
TGTGCCAGCAGTGGTCGGGGGCGCCGGTACGAGCAGTACTTC
CASSGRGRRYEQYF
>TRBV30|many|TRBD1|TRBJ1-1
TGTGCCTGGAGCGGGGACAGGGGTGCGACTGAAGCTTTCTTT
CAWSGDRGATEAFF
>TRBV6-1|many|-|TRBJ1-2
TGTGCCAGCAGTGAATGGGGGCTTATTGAGACCTTC
CASSEWGLIETF
>TRBV18|-|-|TRBJ1-2
TGTGCCAGCTCAACCATTCGGGGGAGCGATGGCTACACCTTC
CASSTIRGSDGYTF
>TRBV12-3/TRBV12-4|many|-|TRBJ1-6
TGTGCCAGCAGCTACCGGGCCCAGGAATCCTATAATTCACCCCTCCACTTT
CASSYRAQESYNSPLHF
>TRBV12-3/TRBV12-4|few|TRBD1|TRBJ2-3
TGTGCCAGCAGTTTGGACTCCACAGGGGCTACAGATACGCAGTATTTT
CASSLDSTGATDTQYF
>TRBV7-1|many|TRBD2|TRBJ2-7
TGTGCCAGCAGCTCCGTCGGGGGGCTAGCGGGGGGGCTGGCTGGATACGAGCAGTACTTC
CASSSVGGLAGGLAGYEQYF
>TRBV28|once|TRBD1|TRBJ2-7
TGTGCCAGCACCACGGGACAGGGATCCTACGAGCAGTACTTC
CASTTGQGSYEQYF
>TRBV6-1|-|TRBD1|TRBJ1-1
TGTGCCAGCAGTGAAAAGGGGGCAATGAACACTGAAGCTTTCTTT
CASSEKGAMNTEAFF
>TRBV6-5|many|-|TRBJ2-5
TGTGCCAGCAGTTCCTACAGGTTCGAGACCCAGTACTTC
CASSSYRFETQYF
>TRBV27|-|TRBD2|TRBJ2-7
TGTGCCAGCAGTTTATTTAGCGGGGGGCCGAGCGAGCAGTACTTC
CASSLFSGGPSEQYF
>TRBV5-1|many|TRBD2|TRBJ2-4
TGCGCCAGCAGCCCGGGACTAGCGGGGTCTACATTAGCCAAAAACATTCAGTACTTC
CASSPGLAGSTLAKNIQYF
>TRBV12-3/TRBV12-4|many|-|TRBJ1-5
TGTGCCAGCAGTTTGGCAGGATGGCAGCCCCAGCATTTT
CASSLAGWQPQHF
>TRBV19|many|-|TRBJ1-3
TGTGCCAGTAATTTGGACACGTCTGGAAACACCATATATTTT
CASNLDTSGNTIYF
>TRBV10-1|-|TRBD1|TRBJ1-5
TGCGCCAGCAGGGCGGACAGGGAAGGTCAGCCCCAGCATTTT
CASRADREGQPQHF
>TRBV27|many|TRBD1|TRBJ2-2
TGTGCCAGCAGTTTATTTGGGACAGGGGGCACCGGGGAGCTGTTTTTT
CASSLFGTGGTGELFF